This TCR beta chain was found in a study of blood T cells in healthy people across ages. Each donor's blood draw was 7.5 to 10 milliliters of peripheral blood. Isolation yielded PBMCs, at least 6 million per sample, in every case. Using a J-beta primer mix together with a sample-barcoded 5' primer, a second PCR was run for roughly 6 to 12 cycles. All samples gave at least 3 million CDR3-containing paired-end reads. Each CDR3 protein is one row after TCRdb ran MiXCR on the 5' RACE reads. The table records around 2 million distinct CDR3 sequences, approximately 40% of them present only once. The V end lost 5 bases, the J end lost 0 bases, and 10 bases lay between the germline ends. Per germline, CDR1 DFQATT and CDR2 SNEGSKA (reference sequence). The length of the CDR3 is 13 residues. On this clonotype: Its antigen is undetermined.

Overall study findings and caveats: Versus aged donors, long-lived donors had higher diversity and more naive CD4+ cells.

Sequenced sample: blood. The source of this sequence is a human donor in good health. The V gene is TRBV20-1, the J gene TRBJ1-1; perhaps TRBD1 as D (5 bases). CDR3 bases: TGCAGTGCTGAGGGACGGGTGAACACTGAAGCTTTCTTT. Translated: CSAEGRVNTEAFF.